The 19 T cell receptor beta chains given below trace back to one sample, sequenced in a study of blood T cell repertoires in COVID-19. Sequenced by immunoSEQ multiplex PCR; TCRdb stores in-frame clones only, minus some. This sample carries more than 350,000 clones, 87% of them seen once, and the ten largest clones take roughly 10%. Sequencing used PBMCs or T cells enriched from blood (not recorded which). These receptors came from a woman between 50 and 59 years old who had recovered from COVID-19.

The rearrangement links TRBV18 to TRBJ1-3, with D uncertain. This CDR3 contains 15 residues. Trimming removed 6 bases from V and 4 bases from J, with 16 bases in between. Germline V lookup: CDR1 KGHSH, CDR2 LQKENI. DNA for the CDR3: TGTGCCAGCTCCCCCAAACGCGACGGGGGAAACACCATATATTTT. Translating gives CASSPKRDGGNTIYF.

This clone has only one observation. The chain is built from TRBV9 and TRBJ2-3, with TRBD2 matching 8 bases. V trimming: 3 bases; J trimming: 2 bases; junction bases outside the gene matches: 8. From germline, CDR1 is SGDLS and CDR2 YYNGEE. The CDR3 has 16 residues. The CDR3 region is CASSEASGYITDTQYF. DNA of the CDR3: TGTGCCAGCAGCGAGGCTAGCGGGTATATCACAGATACGCAGTATTTT. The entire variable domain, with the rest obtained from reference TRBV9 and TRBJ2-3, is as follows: DSGVTQTPKHLITATGQRVTLRCSPRSGDLSVYWYQQSLDQGLQFLIQYYNGEERAKGNILERFSAQQFPDLHSELNLSSLELGDSALYFCASSEASGYITDTQYFGPGTRLTVL.

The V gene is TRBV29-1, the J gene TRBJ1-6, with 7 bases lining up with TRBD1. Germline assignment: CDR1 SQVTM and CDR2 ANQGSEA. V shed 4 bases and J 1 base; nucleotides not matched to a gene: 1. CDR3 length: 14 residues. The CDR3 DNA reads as TGCAGCGTTGCGACAGGGTCCTATAATTCACCCCTCCACTTT. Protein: CSVATGSYNSPLHF.

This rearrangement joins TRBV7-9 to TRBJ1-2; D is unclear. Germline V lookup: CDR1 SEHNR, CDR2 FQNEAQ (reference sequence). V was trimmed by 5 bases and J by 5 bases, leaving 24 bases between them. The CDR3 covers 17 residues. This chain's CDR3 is CASSHRETGYDPYGYTF. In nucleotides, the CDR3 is TGTGCCAGCAGCCATCGGGAGACGGGGTACGACCCTTATGGCTACACCTTC.

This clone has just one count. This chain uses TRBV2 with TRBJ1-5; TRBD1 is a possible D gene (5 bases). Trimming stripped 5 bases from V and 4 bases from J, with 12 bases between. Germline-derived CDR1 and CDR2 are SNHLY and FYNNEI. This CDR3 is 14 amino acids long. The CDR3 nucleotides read TGTGCCAGCAGTAGTCAGGGAATTAATCAGCCCCAGCATTTT. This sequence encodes CASSSQGINQPQHF.

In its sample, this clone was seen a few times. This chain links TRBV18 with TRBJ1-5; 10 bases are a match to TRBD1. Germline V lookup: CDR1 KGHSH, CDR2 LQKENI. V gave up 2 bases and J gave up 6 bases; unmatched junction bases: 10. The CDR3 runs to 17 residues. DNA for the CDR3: TGTGCCAGCTCACCATGGTCCGAGACAGGGGGCGGTCAGCCCCAGCATTTT. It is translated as CASSPWSETGGGQPQHF.

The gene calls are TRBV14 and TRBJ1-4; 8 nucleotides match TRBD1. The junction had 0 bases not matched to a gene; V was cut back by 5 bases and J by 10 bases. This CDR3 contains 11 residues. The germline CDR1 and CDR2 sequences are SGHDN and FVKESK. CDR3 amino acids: CASSTGGKLFF. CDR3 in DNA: TGTGCCAGCAGCACAGGGGGAAAACTGTTTTTT.

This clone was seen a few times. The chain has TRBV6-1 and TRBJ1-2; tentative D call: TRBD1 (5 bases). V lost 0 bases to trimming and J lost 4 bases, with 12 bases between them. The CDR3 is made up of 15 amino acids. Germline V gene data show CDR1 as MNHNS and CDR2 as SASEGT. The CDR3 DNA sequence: TGTGCCAGCAGTGAAGCTCGGACACCCATCTATGGCTACACCTTC. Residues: CASSEARTPIYGYTF.

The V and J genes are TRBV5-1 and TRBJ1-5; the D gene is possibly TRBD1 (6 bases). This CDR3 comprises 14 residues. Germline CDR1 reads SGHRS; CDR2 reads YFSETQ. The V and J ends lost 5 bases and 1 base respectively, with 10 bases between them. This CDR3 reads CASSEDSSNQPQHF. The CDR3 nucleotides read TGCGCCAGCAGTGAGGACAGCAGCAATCAGCCCCAGCATTTT.

This CDR3 reads CASSYADRLGDGYTF. CDR3 DNA: TGTGCCAGCAGTTACGCTGACAGGTTGGGGGATGGCTACACCTTC. The rearrangement links TRBV6-2 or TRBV6-3 to TRBJ1-2, with D perhaps matching TRBD1 (6 bases). V lost 2 bases and J 6 bases, leaving 16 bases between the germline ends. The germline V gene has CDR1 MNHEY and CDR2 SVGEGT. This CDR3 contains 15 residues.

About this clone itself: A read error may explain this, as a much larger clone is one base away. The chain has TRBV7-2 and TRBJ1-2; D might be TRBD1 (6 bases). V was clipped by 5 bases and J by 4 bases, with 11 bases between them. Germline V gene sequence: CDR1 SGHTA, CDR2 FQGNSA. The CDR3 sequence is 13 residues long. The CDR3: CASSEQGSYGYTF. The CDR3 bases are TGTGCCAGCAGCGAACAGGGAAGCTATGGCTACACCTTC.

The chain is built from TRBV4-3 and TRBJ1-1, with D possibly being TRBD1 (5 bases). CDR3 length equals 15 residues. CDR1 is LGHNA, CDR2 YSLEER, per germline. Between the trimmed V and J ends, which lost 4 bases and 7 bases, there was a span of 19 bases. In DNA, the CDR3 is TGCGCCAGCAGCCTCACCGACAGCTACCACCTTGAAGCTTTCTTT. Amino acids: CASSLTDSYHLEAFF.

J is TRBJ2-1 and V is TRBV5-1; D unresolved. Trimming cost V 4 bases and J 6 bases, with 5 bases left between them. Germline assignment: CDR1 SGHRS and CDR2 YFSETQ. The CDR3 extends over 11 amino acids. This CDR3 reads CASSHSNEQFF. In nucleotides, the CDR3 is TGCGCCAGCAGCCACTCCAATGAGCAGTTCTTC.

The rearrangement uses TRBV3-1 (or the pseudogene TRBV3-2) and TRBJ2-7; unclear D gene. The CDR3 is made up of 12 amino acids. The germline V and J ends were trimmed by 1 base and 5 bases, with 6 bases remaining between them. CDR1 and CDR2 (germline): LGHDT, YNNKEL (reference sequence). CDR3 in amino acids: CASSQGGHEQYF. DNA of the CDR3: TGTGCCAGCAGCCAAGGTGGCCACGAGCAGTACTTC.

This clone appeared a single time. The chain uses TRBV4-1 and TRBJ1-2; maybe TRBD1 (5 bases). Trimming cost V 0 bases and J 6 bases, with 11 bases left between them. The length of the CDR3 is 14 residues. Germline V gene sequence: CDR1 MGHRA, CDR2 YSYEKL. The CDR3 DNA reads TGCGCCAGCAGCCAAGAGGGGGGTTATAATGGCTACACCTTC. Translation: CASSQEGGYNGYTF.

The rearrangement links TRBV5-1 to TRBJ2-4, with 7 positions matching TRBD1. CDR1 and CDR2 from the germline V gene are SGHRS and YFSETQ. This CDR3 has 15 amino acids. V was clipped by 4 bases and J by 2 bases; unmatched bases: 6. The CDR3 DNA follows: TGCGCCAGCAGCGAGCAGGGGGTTTCCAAAAACATTCAGTACTTC. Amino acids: CASSEQGVSKNIQYF.

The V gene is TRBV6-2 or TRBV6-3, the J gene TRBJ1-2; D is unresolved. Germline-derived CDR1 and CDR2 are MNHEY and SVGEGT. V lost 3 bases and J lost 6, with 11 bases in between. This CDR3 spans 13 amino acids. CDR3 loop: CASSYEYSHGYTF. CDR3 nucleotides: TGTGCCAGCAGTTATGAATACAGTCATGGCTACACCTTC.

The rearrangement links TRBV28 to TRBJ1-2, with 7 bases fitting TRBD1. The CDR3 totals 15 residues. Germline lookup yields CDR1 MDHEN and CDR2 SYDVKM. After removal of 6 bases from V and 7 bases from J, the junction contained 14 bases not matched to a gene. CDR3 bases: TGTGCCAGCAGCGGCGGGGAAAGGGGGCACGGTGGCTACACCTTC. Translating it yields CASSGGERGHGGYTF.

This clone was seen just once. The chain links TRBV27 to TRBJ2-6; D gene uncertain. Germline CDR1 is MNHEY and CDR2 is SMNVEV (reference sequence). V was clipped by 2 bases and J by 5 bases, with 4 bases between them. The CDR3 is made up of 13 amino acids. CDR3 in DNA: TGTGCCAGCAGTTTAAGCTGGGCCAACGTCCTGACTTTC. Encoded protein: CASSLSWANVLTF.